This T cell receptor (beta chain) was found in a study of T-cell reconstitution after alpha-beta-depleted transplantation in children. Study-level findings and limits: One year after transplant, T-cell counts and diversity came mostly from newly produced T cells. Reported findings indicate that, about two months after transplant, alpha-beta T cells came from several hundred expanded clones, which were derived from non-depleted graft cells.

Unique molecular identifiers featured in how the TCRbeta library was prepared. TCRdb fed the PCR reads into MiXCR, producing one record per CDR3 protein. The sample has a few hundred thousand distinct CDR3 sequences; roughly 30% are singletons. Per the germline V gene, CDR1 is KGHSH and CDR2 is LQKENI. This CDR3 has 14 amino acids. Trimming took 3 bases from V and 6 from J, leaving 12 bases between them. Comments on this clonotype: No antigen is known for it.

The chain combines TRBV18 with TRBJ2-1, with D maybe TRBD2 (6 bases). The specimen was PBMCs, collected before TCRalphabeta/CD19-depleted stem cell transplant. This TCR came from a boy under two years old with Wiskott-Aldrich syndrome, due to receive a stem cell transplant. This chain's CDR3 is CASSPLGGFNEQFF. DNA for the CDR3: TGTGCCAGCTCACCCCTCGGAGGGTTCAATGAGCAGTTCTTC.